This T cell receptor (beta chain) was retrieved from a study of post-analysis software for immune sequencing data. Regarding the study as a whole: Five TRBV segments, TRBV5-6, TRBV5-1 and TRBV20-1 among them, were found more frequent in patients than controls.

V lost 4 bases and J lost 0; bases outside the gene matches: 4. Germline assignment: CDR1 SGHRS and CDR2 YFSETQ. The CDR3 is made up of 16 amino acids. A word on this clonotype: Its antigen is currently unknown.

Built from TCR beta cDNA, the libraries had unique molecular identifiers in them. TCRdb ran MiXCR on the PCR reads and lists one entry per CDR3 protein. The sample consists of some 800,000 distinct CDR3 sequences, roughly 46% of them appearing once. The chain joins TRBV5-1 to TRBJ2-6; 7 bases are shared with TRBD1. The sequenced material came from blood. The TCR was taken from a girl aged 5-17 years with multiple sclerosis. The chain's CDR3 is CASSPQGDSGANVLTF. The CDR3 DNA is TGCGCCAGCAGCCCCCAGGGGGACTCTGGGGCCAACGTCCTGACTTTC.